These 2 T cell receptor beta chains came from one sample sequenced in a study of blood T cell repertoires in COVID-19. Libraries were prepared by immunoSEQ multiplex PCR; TCRdb keeps only in-frame clonotypes and omits some of them. The data contain some 130,000 clones, approximately 88% of them singletons. The sample consisted of peripheral blood. Receptors originate from a man aged 50 to 59 with acute or convalescent COVID-19.

The J gene is TRBJ1-1, the V gene TRBV18; TRBD1 aligns across 8 bases. The length of the CDR3 is 14 residues. V shed 3 bases, J shed 1 base, and the junction held 1 base outside the gene matches. Germline V gives CDR1 KGHSH, CDR2 LQKENI. The CDR3 DNA reads TGTGCCAGCTCACCGACAGGGGAGAACACTGAAGCTTTCTTT. Its translation is CASSPTGENTEAFF. Full variable domain (outside the CDR3, taken from reference TRBV18 and TRBJ1-1): NAGVMQNPRHLVRRRGQEARLRCSPMKGHSHVYWYRQLPEEGLKFMVYLQKENIIDESGMPKERFSAEFPKEGPSILRIQQVVRGDSAAYFCASSPTGENTEAFFGQGTRLTVV.

This chain connects TRBV2 to TRBJ1-5; D unclear. The CDR3 runs to 13 residues. V was clipped by 8 bases and J by 0 bases, with 8 bases between them. The germline gives CDR1 SNHLY, CDR2 FYNNEI. This CDR3 reads CASDPGSNQPQHF. The CDR3, as DNA: TGTGCCAGCGACCCGGGTAGCAATCAGCCCCAGCATTTT.